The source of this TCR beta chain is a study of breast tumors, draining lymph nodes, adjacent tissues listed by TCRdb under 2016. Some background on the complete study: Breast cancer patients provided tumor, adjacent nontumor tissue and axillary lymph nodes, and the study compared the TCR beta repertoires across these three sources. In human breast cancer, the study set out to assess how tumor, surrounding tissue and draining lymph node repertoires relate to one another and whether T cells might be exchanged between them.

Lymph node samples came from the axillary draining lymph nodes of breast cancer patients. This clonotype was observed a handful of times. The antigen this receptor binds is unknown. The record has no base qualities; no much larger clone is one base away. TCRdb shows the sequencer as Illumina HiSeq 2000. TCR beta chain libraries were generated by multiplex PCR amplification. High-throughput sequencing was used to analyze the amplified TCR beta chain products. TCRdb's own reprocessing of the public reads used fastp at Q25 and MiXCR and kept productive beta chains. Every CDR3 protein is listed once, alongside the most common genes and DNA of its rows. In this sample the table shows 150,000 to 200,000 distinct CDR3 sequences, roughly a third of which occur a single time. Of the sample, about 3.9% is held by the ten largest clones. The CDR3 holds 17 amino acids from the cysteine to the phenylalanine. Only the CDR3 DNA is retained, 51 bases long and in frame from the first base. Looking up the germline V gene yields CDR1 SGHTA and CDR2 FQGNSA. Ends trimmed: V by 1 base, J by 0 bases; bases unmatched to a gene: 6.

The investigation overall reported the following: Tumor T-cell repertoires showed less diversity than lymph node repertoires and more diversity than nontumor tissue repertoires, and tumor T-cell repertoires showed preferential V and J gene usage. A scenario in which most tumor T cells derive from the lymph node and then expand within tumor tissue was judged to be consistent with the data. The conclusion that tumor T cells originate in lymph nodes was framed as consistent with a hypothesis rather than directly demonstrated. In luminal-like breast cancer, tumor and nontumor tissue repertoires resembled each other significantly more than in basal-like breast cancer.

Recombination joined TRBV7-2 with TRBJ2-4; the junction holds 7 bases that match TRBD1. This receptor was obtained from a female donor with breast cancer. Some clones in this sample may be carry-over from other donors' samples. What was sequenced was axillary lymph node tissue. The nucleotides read TGTGCCAGCAGCTTAGAAGGCAGGGGGTTAGCCAAAAACATTCAGTACTTC. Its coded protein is CASSLEGRGLAKNIQYF. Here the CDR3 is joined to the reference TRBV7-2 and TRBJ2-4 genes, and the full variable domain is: GAGVSQSPSNKVTEKGKDVELRCDPISGHTALYWYRQSLGQGLEFLIYFQGNSAPDKSGLPSDRFSAERTGGSVSTLTIQRTQQEDSAVYLCASSLEGRGLAKNIQYFGAGTRLSVL.